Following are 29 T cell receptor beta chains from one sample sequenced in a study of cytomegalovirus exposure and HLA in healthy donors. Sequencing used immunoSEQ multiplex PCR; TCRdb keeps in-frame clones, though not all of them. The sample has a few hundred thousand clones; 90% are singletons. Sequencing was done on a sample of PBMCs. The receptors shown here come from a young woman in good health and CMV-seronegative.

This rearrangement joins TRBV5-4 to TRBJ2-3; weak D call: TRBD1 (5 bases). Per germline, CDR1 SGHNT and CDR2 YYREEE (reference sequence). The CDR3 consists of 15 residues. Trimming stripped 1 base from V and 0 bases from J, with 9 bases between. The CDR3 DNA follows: TGTGCCAGCAGCTTGAGGGGCCCTAGCACAGATACGCAGTATTTT. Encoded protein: CASSLRGPSTDTQYF.

CDR3 nucleotide sequence: TGTGCCAGCAGTGAGTCCGCGGTCTCCACGGCACCCCTCCACTTT. It specifies CASSESAVSTAPLHF. V is TRBV6-4 and J is TRBJ1-6; no clear D gene. Per the germline V gene, CDR1 is MRHNA and CDR2 is SNTAGT. CDR3 length: 15 amino acids. V was clipped by 3 bases and J by 11 bases, with 17 bases between them.

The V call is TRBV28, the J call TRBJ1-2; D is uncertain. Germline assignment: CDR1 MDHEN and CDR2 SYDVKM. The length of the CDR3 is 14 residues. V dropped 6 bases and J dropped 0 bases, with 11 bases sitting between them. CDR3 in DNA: TGTGCCAGCAGGTCTGAAGACTCTAACTATGGCTACACCTTC. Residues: CASRSEDSNYGYTF.

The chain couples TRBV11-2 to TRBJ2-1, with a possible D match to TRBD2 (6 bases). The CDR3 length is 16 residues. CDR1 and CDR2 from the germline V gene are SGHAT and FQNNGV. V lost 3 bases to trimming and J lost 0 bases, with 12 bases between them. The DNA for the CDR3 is TGTGCCAGCAGCTTTCGGAGGGAAAGCTCCTACAATGAGCAGTTCTTC. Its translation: CASSFRRESSYNEQFF.

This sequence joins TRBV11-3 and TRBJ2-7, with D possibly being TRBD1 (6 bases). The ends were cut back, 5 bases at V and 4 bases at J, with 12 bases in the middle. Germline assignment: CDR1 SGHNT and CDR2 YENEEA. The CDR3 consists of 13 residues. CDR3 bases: TGTGCCAGCAGCCCAGGGACAACTTACGAGCAGTACTTC. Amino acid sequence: CASSPGTTYEQYF.

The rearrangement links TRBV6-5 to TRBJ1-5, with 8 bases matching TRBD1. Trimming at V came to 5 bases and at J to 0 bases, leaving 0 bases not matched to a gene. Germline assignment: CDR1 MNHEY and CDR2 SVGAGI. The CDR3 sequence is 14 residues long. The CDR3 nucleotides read TGTGCCAGCAGTGACAGGGGTAGCAATCAGCCCCAGCATTTT. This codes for CASSDRGSNQPQHF.

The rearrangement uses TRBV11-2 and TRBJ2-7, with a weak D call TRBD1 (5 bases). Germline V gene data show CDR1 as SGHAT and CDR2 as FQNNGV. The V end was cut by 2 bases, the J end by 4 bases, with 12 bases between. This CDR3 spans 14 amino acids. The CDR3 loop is CASSLSPGMYEQYF. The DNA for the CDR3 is TGTGCCAGCAGCTTATCGCCAGGGATGTACGAGCAGTACTTC.

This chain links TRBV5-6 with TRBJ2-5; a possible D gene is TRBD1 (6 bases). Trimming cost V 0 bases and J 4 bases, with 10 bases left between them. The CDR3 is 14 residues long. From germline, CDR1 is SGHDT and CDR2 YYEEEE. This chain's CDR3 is CASSLVTGRETQYF. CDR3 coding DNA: TGTGCCAGCAGCTTGGTCACAGGGAGAGAGACCCAGTACTTC.

The CDR3 DNA reads as TGTGCCAGCACACAACCAGGGGGGTCCACAGATACGCAGTATTTT. Translated, it gives CASTQPGGSTDTQYF. This sequence joins TRBV11-2 and TRBJ2-3; D possibly corresponds to TRBD1 (7 bases). Germline V gives CDR1 SGHAT, CDR2 FQNNGV. There are 15 residues in the CDR3. The V end was cut by 7 bases, the J end by 2 bases, with 16 bases between.

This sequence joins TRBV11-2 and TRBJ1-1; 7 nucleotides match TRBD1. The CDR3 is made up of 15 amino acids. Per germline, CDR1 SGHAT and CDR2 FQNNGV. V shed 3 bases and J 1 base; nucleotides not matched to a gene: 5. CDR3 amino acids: CASSFLQGRNTEAFF. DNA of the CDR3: TGTGCCAGCAGCTTCCTACAGGGGAGGAACACTGAAGCTTTCTTT.

CDR3 sequence (DNA): TGCGCCAGCAGCTTGGGGCAGGATAATGAAAAACTGTTTTTT. This gives the protein CASSLGQDNEKLFF. The V gene is TRBV5-1, the J gene TRBJ1-4; D is unresolved. Germline CDR1 is SGHRS and CDR2 is YFSETQ. The CDR3 consists of 14 residues. V was clipped by 0 bases and J by 4 bases, with 7 bases between them.

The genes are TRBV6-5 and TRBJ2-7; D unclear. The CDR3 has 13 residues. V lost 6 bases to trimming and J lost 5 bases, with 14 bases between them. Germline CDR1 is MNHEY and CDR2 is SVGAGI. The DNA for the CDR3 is TGTGCCAGCAGGGTCCCTGGTTCGGACGAGCAGTACTTC. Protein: CASRVPGSDEQYF.

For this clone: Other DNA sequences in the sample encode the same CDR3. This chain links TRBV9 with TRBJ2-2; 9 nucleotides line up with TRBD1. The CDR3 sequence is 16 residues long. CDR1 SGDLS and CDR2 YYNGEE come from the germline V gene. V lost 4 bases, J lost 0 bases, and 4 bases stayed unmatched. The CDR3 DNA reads TGTGCCAGCAGCTCCAGGACAGGGGCGAACACCGGGGAGCTGTTTTTT. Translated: CASSSRTGANTGELFF.

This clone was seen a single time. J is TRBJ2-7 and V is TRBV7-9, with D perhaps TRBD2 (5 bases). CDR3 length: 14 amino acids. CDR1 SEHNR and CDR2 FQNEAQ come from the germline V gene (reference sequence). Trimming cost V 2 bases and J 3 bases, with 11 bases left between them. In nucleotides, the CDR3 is TGTGCCAGCAGCTTAACGGAGACTAACTACGAGCAGTACTTC. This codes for CASSLTETNYEQYF.

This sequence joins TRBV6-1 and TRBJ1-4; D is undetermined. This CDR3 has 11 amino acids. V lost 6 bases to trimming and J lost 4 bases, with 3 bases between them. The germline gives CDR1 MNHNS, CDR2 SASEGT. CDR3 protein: CASSHNEKLFF. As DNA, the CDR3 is TGTGCCAGCAGCCATAATGAAAAACTGTTTTTT.

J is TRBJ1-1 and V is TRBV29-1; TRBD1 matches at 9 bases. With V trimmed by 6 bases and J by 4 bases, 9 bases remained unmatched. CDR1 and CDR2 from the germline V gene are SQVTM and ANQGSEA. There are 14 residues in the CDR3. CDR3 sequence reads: CSVHRTGASTEAFF. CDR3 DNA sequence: TGCAGCGTCCATAGGACAGGGGCGAGCACTGAAGCTTTCTTT.

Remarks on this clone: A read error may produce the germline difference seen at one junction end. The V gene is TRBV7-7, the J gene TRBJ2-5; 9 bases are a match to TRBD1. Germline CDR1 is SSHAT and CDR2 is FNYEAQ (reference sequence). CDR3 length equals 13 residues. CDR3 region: CASSSQGAETQYF. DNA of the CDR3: TGTGCTAGCAGCTCACAGGGGGCTGAGACCCAGTACTTC.

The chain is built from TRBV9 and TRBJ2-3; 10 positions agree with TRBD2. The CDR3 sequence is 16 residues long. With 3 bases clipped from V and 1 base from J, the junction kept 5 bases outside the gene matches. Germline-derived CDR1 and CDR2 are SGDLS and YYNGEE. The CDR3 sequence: CASSGERGGGTDTQYF. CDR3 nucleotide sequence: TGTGCCAGCAGCGGGGAGCGGGGGGGCGGCACAGATACGCAGTATTTT. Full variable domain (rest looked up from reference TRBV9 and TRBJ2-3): DSGVTQTPKHLITATGQRVTLRCSPRSGDLSVYWYQQSLDQGLQFLIQYYNGEERAKGNILERFSAQQFPDLHSELNLSSLELGDSALYFCASSGERGGGTDTQYFGPGTRLTVL.

CDR3 sequence reads: CTRGGSSYNSPLHF. CDR3 in DNA: TGCACCCGGGGGGGGAGCTCCTATAATTCACCCCTCCACTTT. J is TRBJ1-6 and V is TRBV1. TRBV1 is a listed pseudogene. The CDR3 totals 14 residues.

The CDR3 nucleotides are TGTGCCAGCAGACCACAAGCCCTTAGACTAGCAGATACGCAGTATTTT. It translates to CASRPQALRLADTQYF. This sequence joins TRBV27 and TRBJ2-3, with D perhaps TRBD2 (6 bases). In germline, CDR1 is MNHEY, CDR2 SMNVEV (reference sequence). The V gene lost 6 bases and the J gene lost 4 bases, with 20 bases spanning the gap. The CDR3 runs to 16 residues.

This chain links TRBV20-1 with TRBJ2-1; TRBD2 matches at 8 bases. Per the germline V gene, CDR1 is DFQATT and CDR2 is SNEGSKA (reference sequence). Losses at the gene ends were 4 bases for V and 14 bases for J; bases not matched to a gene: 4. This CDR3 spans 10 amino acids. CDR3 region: CSATGLEKFF. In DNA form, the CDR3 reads TGCAGTGCTACGGGACTAGAGAAGTTCTTC.

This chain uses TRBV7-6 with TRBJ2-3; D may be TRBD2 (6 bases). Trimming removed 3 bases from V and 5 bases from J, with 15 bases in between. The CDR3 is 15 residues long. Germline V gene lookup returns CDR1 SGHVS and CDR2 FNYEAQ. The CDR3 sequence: CASSFSGEAVDTQYF. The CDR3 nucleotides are TGTGCCAGCAGCTTTTCGGGGGAAGCGGTAGATACGCAGTATTTT.

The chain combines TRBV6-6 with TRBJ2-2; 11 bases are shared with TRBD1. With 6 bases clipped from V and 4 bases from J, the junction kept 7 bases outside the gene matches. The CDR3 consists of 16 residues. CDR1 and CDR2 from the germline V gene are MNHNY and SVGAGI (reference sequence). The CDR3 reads CASRTRDRGSTGELFF. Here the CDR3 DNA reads TGTGCCAGCAGAACCCGGGACAGGGGGTCCACCGGGGAGCTGTTTTTT.

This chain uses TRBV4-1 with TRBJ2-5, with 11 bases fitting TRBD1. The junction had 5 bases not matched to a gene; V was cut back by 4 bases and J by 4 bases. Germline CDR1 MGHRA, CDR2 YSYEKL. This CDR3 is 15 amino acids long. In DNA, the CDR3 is TGCGCCAGCAGCCGCGGGACAGGGGGTTTAGAGACCCAGTACTTC. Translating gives CASSRGTGGLETQYF.

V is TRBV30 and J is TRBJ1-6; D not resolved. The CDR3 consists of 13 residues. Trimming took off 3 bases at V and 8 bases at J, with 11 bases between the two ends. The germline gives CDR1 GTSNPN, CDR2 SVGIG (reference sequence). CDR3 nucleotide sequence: TGTGCCTGGAGAGGAGGAGATTATTCACCCCTCCACTTT. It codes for CAWRGGDYSPLHF.

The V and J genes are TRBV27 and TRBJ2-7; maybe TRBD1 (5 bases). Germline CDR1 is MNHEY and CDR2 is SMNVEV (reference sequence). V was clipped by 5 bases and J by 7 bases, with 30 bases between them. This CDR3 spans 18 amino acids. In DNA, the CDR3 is TGTGCCAGCAGTACTGTCAGGGCCTTCCCCCCTCTTCTTTTGGAGCAGTACGTC. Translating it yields CASSTVRAFPPLLLEQYV.

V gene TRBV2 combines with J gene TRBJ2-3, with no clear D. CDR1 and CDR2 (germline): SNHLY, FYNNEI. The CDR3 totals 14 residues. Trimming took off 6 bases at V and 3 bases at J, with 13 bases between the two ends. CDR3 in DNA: TGTGCCAGCAGAGCAGGCTTTGGTACAGATACGCAGTATTTT. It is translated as CASRAGFGTDTQYF. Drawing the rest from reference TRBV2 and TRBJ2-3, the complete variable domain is EPEVTQTPSHQVTQMGQEVILRCVPISNHLYFYWYRQILGQKVEFLVSFYNNEISEKSEIFDDQFSVERPDGSNFTLKIRSTKLEDSAMYFCASRAGFGTDTQYFGPGTRLTVL.

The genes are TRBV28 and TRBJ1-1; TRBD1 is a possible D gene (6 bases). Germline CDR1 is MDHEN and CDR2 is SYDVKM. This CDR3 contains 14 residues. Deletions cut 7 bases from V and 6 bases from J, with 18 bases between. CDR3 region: CASNPRGRQPEAFF. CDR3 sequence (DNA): TGTGCCAGCAACCCCAGGGGAAGACAACCTGAAGCTTTCTTT.

The CDR3 bases are TGTGCCAGCAGCTTAGGACAGGGGTATGGCTACACCTTC. This translates into CASSLGQGYGYTF. This chain links TRBV7-2 with TRBJ1-2; 8 nucleotides agree with TRBD1. Trimming removed 1 base from V and 5 bases from J; junction bases left unmatched: 0. Germline CDR1 and CDR2: SGHTA and FQGNSA. The CDR3 length is 13 residues. Variable domain in full (rest from reference TRBV7-2 and TRBJ1-2): GAGVSQSPSNKVTEKGKDVELRCDPISGHTALYWYRQSLGQGLEFLIYFQGNSAPDKSGLPSDRFSAERTGGSVSTLTIQRTQQEDSAVYLCASSLGQGYGYTFGSGTRLTVV.